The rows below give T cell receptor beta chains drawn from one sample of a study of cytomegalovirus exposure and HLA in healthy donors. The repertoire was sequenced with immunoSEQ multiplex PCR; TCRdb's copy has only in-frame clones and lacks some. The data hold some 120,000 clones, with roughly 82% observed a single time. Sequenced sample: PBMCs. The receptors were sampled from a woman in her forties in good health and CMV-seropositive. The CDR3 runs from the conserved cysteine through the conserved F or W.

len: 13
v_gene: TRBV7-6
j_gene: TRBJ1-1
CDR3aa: CASSRTWDSEAFF

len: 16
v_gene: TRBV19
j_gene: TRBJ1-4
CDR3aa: CASRRATGGHNEKLFF

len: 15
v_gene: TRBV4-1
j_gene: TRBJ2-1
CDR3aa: CASSQAPGALDEQFF

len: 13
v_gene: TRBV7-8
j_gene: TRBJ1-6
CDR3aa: CAPNRGNNSPLHF

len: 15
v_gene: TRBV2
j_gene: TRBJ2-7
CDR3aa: CASSEAPGLAYEQYF

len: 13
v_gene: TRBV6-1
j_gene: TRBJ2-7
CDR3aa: CASSEAGLYEQYF

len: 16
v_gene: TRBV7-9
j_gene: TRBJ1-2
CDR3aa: CASSPDGQRGSIGYTF

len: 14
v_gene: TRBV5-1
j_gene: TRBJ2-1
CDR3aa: CASSLLTSGGEQFF

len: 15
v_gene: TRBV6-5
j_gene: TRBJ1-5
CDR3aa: CASSQDGTLNQPQHF

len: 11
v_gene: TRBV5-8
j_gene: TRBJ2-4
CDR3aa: CASSLADIQYF

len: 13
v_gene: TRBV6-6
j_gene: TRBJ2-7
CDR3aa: CASSYGRNDEQYF

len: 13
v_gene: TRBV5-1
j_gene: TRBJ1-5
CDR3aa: CASSLSSSQPQHF

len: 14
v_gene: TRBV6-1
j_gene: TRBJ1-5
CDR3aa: CASMGGNSNQPQHF

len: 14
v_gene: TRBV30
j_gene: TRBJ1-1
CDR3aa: CAWSTGTGGTEAFF

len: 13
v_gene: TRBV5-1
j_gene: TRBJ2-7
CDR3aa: CASSLEGTIEQYF

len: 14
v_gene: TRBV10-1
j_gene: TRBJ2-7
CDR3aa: CASSEGARGYEQYF

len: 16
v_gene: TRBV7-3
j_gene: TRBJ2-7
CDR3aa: CASTSRGQGAREEQYF

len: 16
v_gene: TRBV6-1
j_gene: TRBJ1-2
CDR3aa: CASSEAMTGAVYGYTF

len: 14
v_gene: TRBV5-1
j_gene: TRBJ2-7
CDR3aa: CASSWDSPFYEQYF

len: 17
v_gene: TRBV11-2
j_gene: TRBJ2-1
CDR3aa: CASSLDAAGFSYNEQFF

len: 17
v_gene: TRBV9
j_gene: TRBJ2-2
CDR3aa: CASSVGGLRLNTGELFF

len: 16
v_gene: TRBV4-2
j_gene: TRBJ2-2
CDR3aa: CASSQEPSELTGELFF